This T cell receptor (beta chain) is from a study of cytotoxic CD8 clonotypes in ibrutinib-treated CLL. Study details: Partial responders around 24, complete 2; 12 progressed and some 14 stayed in remission by median roughly 5.5 years.

V was trimmed by 5 bases and J by 0 bases, leaving 14 bases between them. Germline CDR1 and CDR2: SGHVS and FNYEAQ. The CDR3 has 16 residues. On this clone: What it binds is not known.

General study findings and limits: Samples from sustained-remission and progressing patients were taken at different times. Clonality increased at ibrutinib response and stayed stable in sustained remission. At progression, however, it fell back toward baseline.

TCRdb's copy holds only in-frame clones and misses some; the assay was immunoSEQ multiplex PCR. Among around 300,000 clones listed, 70% to 80% were seen once. This receptor was taken from a human donor with chronic lymphocytic leukemia. The chain carries TRBV7-6 and TRBJ2-1, with D uncertain. This material consisted of PBMCs, taken before ibrutinib treatment. CDR3 bases: TGTGCCAGCAGCCGAGCGCGGCGGAACTCCTACAATGAGCAGTTCTTC. Protein product: CASSRARRNSYNEQFF. Using reference TRBV7-6 and TRBJ2-1 for the parts outside the CDR3, the full variable domain is GAGVSQSPRYKVTKRGQDVALRCDPISGHVSLYWYRQALGQGPEFLTYFNYEAQQDKSGLPNDRFSAERPEGSISTLTIQRTEQRDSAMYRCASSRARRNSYNEQFFGPGTRLTVL.